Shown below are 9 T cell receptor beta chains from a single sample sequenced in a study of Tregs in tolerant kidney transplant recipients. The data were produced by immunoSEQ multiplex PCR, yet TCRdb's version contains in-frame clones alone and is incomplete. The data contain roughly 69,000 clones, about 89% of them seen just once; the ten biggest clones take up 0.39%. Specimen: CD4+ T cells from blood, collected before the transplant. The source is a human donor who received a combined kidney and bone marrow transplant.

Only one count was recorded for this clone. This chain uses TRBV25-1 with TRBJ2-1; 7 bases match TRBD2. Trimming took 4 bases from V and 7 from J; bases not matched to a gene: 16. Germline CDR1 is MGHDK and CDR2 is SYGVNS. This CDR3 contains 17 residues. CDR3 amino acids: CASSAVKGGVEENEQFF. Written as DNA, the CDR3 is TGTGCCAGCAGTGCAGTTAAGGGAGGGGTCGAGGAAAATGAGCAGTTCTTC.

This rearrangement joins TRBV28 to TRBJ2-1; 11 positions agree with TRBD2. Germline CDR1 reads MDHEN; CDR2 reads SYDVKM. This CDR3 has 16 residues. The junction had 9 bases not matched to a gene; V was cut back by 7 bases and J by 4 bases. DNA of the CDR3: TGTGCCAGCATTACTGTGGGACTAGCGGCGTACAATGAGCAGTTCTTC. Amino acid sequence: CASITVGLAAYNEQFF.

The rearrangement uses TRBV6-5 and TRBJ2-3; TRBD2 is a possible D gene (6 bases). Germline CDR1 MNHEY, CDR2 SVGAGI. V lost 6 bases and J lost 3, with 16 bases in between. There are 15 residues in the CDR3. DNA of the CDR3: TGTGCCAGCAGACTAGCTGGAACTCCGACAGATACGCAGTATTTT. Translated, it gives CASRLAGTPTDTQYF.

CDR3 amino acids: CASNERTGLSSYNEQFF. CDR3 nucleotide sequence: TGTGCCAGCAATGAGCGGACAGGACTAAGCTCCTACAATGAGCAGTTCTTC. The V gene is TRBV28, the J gene TRBJ2-1; TRBD1 is a possible D gene (7 bases). From germline, CDR1 is MDHEN and CDR2 SYDVKM. Trimming removed 7 bases from V and 0 bases from J, with 19 bases in between. The CDR3 has 17 amino acids.

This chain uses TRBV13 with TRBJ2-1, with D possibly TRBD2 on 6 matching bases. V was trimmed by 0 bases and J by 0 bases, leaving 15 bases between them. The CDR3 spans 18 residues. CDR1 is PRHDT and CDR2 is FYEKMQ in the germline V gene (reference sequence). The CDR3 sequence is CASSLGRRARGSYNEQFF. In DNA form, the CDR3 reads TGTGCCAGCAGCTTAGGCCGGAGGGCAAGGGGCTCCTACAATGAGCAGTTCTTC.

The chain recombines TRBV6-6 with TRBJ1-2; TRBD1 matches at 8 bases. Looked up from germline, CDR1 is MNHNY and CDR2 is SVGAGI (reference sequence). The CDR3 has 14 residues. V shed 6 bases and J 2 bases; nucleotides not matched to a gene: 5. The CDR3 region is CASSLDRVNYGYTF. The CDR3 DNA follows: TGTGCCAGCAGCTTGGACAGGGTCAACTATGGCTACACCTTC.

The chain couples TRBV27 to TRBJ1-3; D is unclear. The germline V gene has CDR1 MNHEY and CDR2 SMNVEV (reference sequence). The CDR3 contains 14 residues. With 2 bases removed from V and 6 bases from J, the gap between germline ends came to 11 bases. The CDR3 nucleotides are TGTGCCAGCAGTTTAGACCGTTGGGCAAACACCATATATTTT. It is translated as CASSLDRWANTIYF.

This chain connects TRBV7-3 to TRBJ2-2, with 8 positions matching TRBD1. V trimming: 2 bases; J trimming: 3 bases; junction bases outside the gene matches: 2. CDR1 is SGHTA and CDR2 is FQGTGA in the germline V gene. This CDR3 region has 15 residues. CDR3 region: CASSLQGAHTGELFF. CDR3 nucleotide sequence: TGTGCCAGCAGCTTACAGGGGGCCCACACCGGGGAGCTGTTTTTT.

CDR3: CAWSIGALYEQYF. The CDR3 DNA is TGTGCCTGGAGTATTGGGGCTCTCTACGAGCAGTACTTC. The V call is TRBV30, the J call TRBJ2-7; the D gene is possibly TRBD1 (5 bases). In germline, CDR1 is GTSNPN, CDR2 SVGIG (reference sequence). The CDR3 is 13 residues long. V lost 2 bases and J 3 bases, leaving 11 bases between the germline ends.